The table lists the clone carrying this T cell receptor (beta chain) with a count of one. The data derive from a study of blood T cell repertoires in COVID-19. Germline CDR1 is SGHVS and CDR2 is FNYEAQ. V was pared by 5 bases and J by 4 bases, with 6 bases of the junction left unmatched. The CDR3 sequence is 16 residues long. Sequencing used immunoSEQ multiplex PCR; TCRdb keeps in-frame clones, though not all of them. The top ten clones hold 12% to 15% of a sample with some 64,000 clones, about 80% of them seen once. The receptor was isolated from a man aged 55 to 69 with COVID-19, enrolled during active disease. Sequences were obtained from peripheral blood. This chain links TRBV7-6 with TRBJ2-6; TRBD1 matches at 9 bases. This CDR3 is CASSPTGGSGANVLTF. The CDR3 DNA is TGTGCCAGCAGCCCTACAGGGGGCTCCGGGGCCAACGTCCTGACTTTC.